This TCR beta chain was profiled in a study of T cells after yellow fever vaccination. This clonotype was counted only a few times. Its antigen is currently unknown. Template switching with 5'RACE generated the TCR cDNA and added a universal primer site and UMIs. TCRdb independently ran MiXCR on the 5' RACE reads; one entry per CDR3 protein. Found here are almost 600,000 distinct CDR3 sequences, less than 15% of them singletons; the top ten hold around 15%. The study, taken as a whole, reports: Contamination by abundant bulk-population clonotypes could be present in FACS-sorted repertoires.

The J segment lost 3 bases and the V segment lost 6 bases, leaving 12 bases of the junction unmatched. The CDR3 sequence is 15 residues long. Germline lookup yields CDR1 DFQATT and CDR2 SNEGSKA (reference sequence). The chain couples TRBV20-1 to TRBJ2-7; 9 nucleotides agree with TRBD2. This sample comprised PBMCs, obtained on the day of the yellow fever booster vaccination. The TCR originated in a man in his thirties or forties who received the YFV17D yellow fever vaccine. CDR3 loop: CSAGGWLAGLYEQYF. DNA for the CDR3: TGCAGTGCGGGGGGCTGGCTAGCGGGGCTCTACGAGCAGTACTTC.